A few counts support the clone carrying this T cell receptor (beta chain). Its specificity is unknown. The record originates from a study of blood T cells in healthy people across ages. In terms of origin and age, donors were healthy Caucasian individuals from Russia aged 6 to 90. The study's findings and limits: Naive T cell percentage strongly correlated with TCR beta diversity. Naive and antigen-experienced cells were not separated, limiting conclusive comparison.

Combining a sample-barcoded 5' primer with a J-beta primer mix, a second PCR ran for about 7 to 11 cycles. A single record per CDR3 protein comes from TCRdb applying MiXCR to the 5' RACE reads. Counted here are about 1.6 million distinct CDR3 sequences, 30% to 35% occurring once; the ten biggest clones make up over 9%. V dropped 6 bases and J dropped 2 bases, with 7 bases sitting between them. The CDR3 has 13 amino acids. CDR1 SGHTA and CDR2 FQGNSA come from the germline V gene. The source of this sequence is a woman aged 25-40 years in good health. Material for sequencing was blood. V usage is TRBV7-2 and J usage is TRBJ1-4; D is uncertain. The chain's CDR3 is CASRASTNEKLFF. As DNA, the CDR3 is TGTGCCAGCAGAGCATCCACTAATGAAAAACTGTTTTTT.